What follows is one TCR beta chain and its context. The data stem from a study of cytotoxic CD8 clonotypes in ibrutinib-treated CLL. Some clones are missing from TCRdb's copy, which holds only in-frame ones; the method was immunoSEQ multiplex PCR. The sample has 110,000 to 150,000 clones; approximately 90% are singletons. Trimming cost V 6 bases and J 1 base, with 13 bases left between them. The length of the CDR3 is 15 residues. Germline V gene lookup returns CDR1 LNHDA and CDR2 SQIVND (reference sequence). The material sequenced was PBMCs, taken after 12 months of ibrutinib treatment. The V gene is TRBV19, the J gene TRBJ1-5; the D gene is possibly TRBD1 (6 bases). The TCR sequence derives from a human donor with chronic lymphocytic leukemia. CDR3 in DNA: TGTGCCAGTAGCACATACCAGGGGAGCAATCAGCCCCAGCATTTT. Protein sequence: CASSTYQGSNQPQHF.